Below, 19 T cell receptor beta chains from the same sample are listed, as sequenced in a study of cytotoxic CD8 clonotypes in ibrutinib-treated CLL (dated by TCRdb to the early 2020s). The library relied on the immunoSEQ multiplex PCR assay. In its TCRdb copy, this immuneACCESS table keeps in-frame sequences only and misses some clones. Where compared with another copy, unresolved V genes explain less than half of these, and the others have no known cause. The sample has just over 200,000 clones on record, roughly 77% of them singletons. The top ten constitute approximately 6.3% of the sample. Reading the label with the study, this specimen's time point is: about 11 months on ibrutinib. The specimen was PBMCs, collected after 12 months of ibrutinib treatment. These receptors came from a human donor with chronic lymphocytic leukemia.

This clone was observed a handful of times. The chain combines TRBV19 with TRBJ1-4; D possibly corresponds to TRBD1 (5 bases). Trimming cost V 2 bases and J 0 bases, with 16 bases left between them. From germline, CDR1 is LNHDA and CDR2 SQIVND (reference sequence). The CDR3 has 18 amino acids. CDR3 DNA sequence: TGTGCCAGTAGTATAATGTCCAGGGCCCCCTCAACTAATGAAAAACTGTTTTTT. Translated, it gives CASSIMSRAPSTNEKLFF.

V is TRBV7-2 and J is TRBJ1-2; perhaps TRBD1 as D (5 bases). Between the trimmed V and J ends, which lost 8 bases and 8 bases, there was a span of 15 bases. Per germline, CDR1 SGHTA and CDR2 FQGNSA. The CDR3 runs 12 residues. As DNA, the CDR3 is TGTGCCAGCCGTCCGGGGCTAAGAGGCTACACCTTC. It codes for CASRPGLRGYTF.

The chain combines TRBV9 with TRBJ2-1; 16 bases fit TRBD2. The germline V gene has CDR1 SGDLS and CDR2 YYNGEE. Unmatched junction bases numbered 6, after V lost 5 bases and J lost 1 base. This CDR3 contains 18 residues. CDR3 in amino acids: CASRGLAGGPKSYNEQFF. In nucleotides, the CDR3 is TGTGCCAGCAGGGGACTAGCGGGAGGGCCTAAGTCCTACAATGAGCAGTTCTTC.

The chain employs TRBV6-6 and TRBJ1-1; weak D call: TRBD1 (5 bases). There are 15 residues in the CDR3. The V end lost 7 bases, the J end lost 5 bases, and 20 bases lay between the germline ends. Germline CDR1 MNHNY, CDR2 SVGAGI (reference sequence). The CDR3 DNA reads TGTGCCAGCATCCCCTCGCGGGGGAGAAGAACTGAAGCTTTCTTT. Translated, it gives CASIPSRGRRTEAFF.

The CDR3, as DNA: TGTGCCAGCAGCCCTGGAGCGGGGCAAGAGACCCAGTACTTC. This gives the protein CASSPGAGQETQYF. The chain carries TRBV7-2 and TRBJ2-5, with 7 bases lining up with TRBD2. Per the germline V gene, CDR1 is SGHTA and CDR2 is FQGNSA. There are 14 residues in the CDR3. The V and J ends lost 5 bases and 2 bases, in that order; junction bases with no gene match: 5.

This clone was picked up a small number of times. The chain joins TRBV6-1 to TRBJ1-5; TRBD1 agrees at 8 bases. The germline V gene encodes CDR1 MNHNS and CDR2 SASEGT. V dropped 6 bases and J dropped 7; count of bases not matched to a gene: 5. The CDR3 covers 13 residues. DNA of the CDR3: TGTGCCAGCAGGGACAGGGTTCAACAGCCCCAGCATTTT. The encoded protein is CASRDRVQQPQHF.

This clone was found a few times. The chain is built from TRBV29-1 and TRBJ1-4, with a possible D match to TRBD1 (5 bases). The V end lost 1 base, the J end lost 5 bases, and 8 bases lay between the germline ends. Germline V gene lookup returns CDR1 SQVTM and CDR2 ANQGSEA. The CDR3 covers 13 residues. The CDR3 DNA reads TGCAGCGTTGAAGGGACACGAAATGAAAAACTGTTTTTT. Protein sequence: CSVEGTRNEKLFF.

The chain employs TRBV4-1 and TRBJ1-1, with no clear D. This CDR3 region has 16 residues. Trimming took off 4 bases at V and 5 bases at J, with 20 bases between the two ends. The V gene's germline CDR1 is MGHRA and CDR2 YSYEKL. CDR3 in amino acids: CASSREPDGPVTEAFF. Written as DNA, the CDR3 is TGCGCCAGCAGCCGAGAGCCAGACGGGCCGGTGACTGAAGCTTTCTTT.

The gene calls are TRBV6-6 and TRBJ2-2; D is perhaps TRBD2 (6 bases). Germline CDR1 MNHNY, CDR2 SVGAGI (reference sequence). This CDR3 contains 15 residues. V was pared by 6 bases and J by 0 bases, with 11 bases between. The CDR3 DNA sequence: TGTGCCAGCAGCCCCCGGGGGACGAACACCGGGGAGCTGTTTTTT. It is translated as CASSPRGTNTGELFF.

This clone has just a few counts. The V and J genes are TRBV30 and TRBJ1-2; D ambiguous. CDR1 GTSNPN and CDR2 SVGIG come from the germline V gene (reference sequence). The V gene lost 3 bases and the J gene lost 5 bases, with 7 bases spanning the gap. The CDR3 runs 11 residues. CDR3 sequence reads: CAWRKSYGYTF. DNA of the CDR3: TGTGCCTGGAGGAAATCTTATGGCTACACCTTC. Supplemented by reference TRBV30 and TRBJ1-2, the full variable domain reads SQTIHQWPATLVQPVGSPLSLECTVEGTSNPNLYWYRQAAGRGLQLLFYSVGIGQISSEVPQNLSASRPQDRQFILSSKKLLLSDSGFYLCAWRKSYGYTFGSGTRLTVV.

In its sample, this clone was seen a few times. The rearrangement links TRBV13 to TRBJ2-1; 8 bases agree with TRBD2. The CDR3 contains 15 residues. CDR1 is PRHDT, CDR2 FYEKMQ, per germline (reference sequence). Trimming removed 5 bases from V and 0 bases from J; junction bases left unmatched: 3. As DNA, the CDR3 is TGTGCCAGCAGCGCGCGGGGGGCCTCCTACAATGAGCAGTTCTTC. It specifies CASSARGASYNEQFF.

This rearrangement joins TRBV4-3 to TRBJ2-2, with 11 bases fitting TRBD1. V shed 1 base and J 0 bases; nucleotides not matched to a gene: 4. The CDR3 consists of 18 residues. Germline lookup yields CDR1 LGHNA and CDR2 YSLEER. Here the CDR3 reads CASSQGTGGGANTGELFF. CDR3 DNA sequence: TGCGCCAGCAGCCAAGGGACAGGGGGCGGCGCGAACACCGGGGAGCTGTTTTTT.

This clone was recorded once. The chain is built from TRBV6-5 and TRBJ1-5; the match to TRBD1 covers 9 bases. The junction had 5 bases not matched to a gene; V was cut back by 6 bases and J by 2 bases. Looked up from germline, CDR1 is MNHEY and CDR2 is SVGAGI. This CDR3 has 15 amino acids. In nucleotides, the CDR3 is TGTGCCAGCAGCCCGCGGACAGGGGGCAATCAGCCCCAGCATTTT. Translation gives CASSPRTGGNQPQHF.

The V call is TRBV5-6, the J call TRBJ2-3, with 11 nucleotides matching TRBD2. Germline V gene lookup returns CDR1 SGHDT and CDR2 YYEEEE. This CDR3 comprises 14 residues. V shed 9 bases, J shed 3 bases, and the junction held 6 bases outside the gene matches. This CDR3 reads CATNLAGGTDTQYF. CDR3 DNA: TGTGCCACAAACCTAGCGGGGGGAACAGATACGCAGTATTTT.

J is TRBJ1-2 and V is TRBV6-6; D is perhaps TRBD1 (6 bases). Trimming pared 0 bases from V and 7 bases from J, leaving 12 bases between. The V gene's germline CDR1 is MNHNY and CDR2 SVGAGI (reference sequence). The CDR3 is made up of 14 amino acids. The CDR3 reads CASSYSEGDIGYTF. CDR3 DNA: TGTGCCAGCAGTTACTCGGAGGGGGACATTGGCTACACCTTC.

The V and J genes are TRBV9 and TRBJ1-5; D remains unclear. Trimming cost V 0 bases and J 4 bases, with 8 bases left between them. CDR3 length: 14 residues. Germline V gene lookup returns CDR1 SGDLS and CDR2 YYNGEE. The CDR3 spells CASSVEGGNQPQHF. In DNA form, the CDR3 reads TGTGCCAGCAGCGTAGAGGGAGGGAATCAGCCCCAGCATTTT.

This clone came up a few times. J is TRBJ2-4 and V is TRBV7-2, with TRBD2 matching over 11 bases. Germline V lookup: CDR1 SGHTA, CDR2 FQGNSA. This CDR3 is 16 amino acids long. The junction had 7 bases not matched to a gene; V was cut back by 5 bases and J by 4 bases. The CDR3 sequence: CASSLRSGRGKNIQYF. In DNA form, the CDR3 reads TGTGCCAGCAGCCTCCGTAGCGGGAGGGGGAAAAACATTCAGTACTTC.

This clone showed up just a few times. The rearrangement links TRBV5-3 to TRBJ1-5; 7 bases are a match to TRBD1. TRBV5-3 is identified as an open reading frame with a role that is uncertain. With V trimmed by 3 bases and J by 3 bases, 9 bases remained unmatched. This CDR3 spans 16 amino acids. The DNA of the CDR3 is TGTGCCAGAAGCTCCCCAGGGGGTGTTAACAATCAGCCCCAGCATTTT. Protein product: CARSSPGGVNNQPQHF.

This clone was recorded many times. The gene calls are TRBV6-1 and TRBJ2-3; a weak D match, TRBD1 (6 bases). The V gene lost 6 bases and the J gene lost 1 base, with 11 bases spanning the gap. The germline V gene encodes CDR1 MNHNS and CDR2 SASEGT. The CDR3 extends over 14 amino acids. CDR3 bases: TGTGCCAGCAGCCTCTCAGGGGGCACAGATACGCAGTATTTT. Amino acid sequence: CASSLSGGTDTQYF.